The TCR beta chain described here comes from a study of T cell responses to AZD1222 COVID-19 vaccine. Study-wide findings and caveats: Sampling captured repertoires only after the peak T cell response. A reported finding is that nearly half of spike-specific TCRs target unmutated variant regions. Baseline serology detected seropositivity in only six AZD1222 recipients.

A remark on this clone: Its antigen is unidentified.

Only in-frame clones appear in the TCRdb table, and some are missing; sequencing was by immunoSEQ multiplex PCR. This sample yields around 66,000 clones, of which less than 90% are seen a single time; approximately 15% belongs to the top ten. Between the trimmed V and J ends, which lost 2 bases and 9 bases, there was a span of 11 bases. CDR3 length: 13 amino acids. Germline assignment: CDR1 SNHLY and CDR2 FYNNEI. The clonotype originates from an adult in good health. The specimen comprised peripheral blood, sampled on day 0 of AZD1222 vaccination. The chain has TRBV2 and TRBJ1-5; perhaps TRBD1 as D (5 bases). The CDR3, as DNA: TGTGCCAGCAGTGAACCCGGGGCCTCGCCCCAGCATTTT. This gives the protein CASSEPGASPQHF.